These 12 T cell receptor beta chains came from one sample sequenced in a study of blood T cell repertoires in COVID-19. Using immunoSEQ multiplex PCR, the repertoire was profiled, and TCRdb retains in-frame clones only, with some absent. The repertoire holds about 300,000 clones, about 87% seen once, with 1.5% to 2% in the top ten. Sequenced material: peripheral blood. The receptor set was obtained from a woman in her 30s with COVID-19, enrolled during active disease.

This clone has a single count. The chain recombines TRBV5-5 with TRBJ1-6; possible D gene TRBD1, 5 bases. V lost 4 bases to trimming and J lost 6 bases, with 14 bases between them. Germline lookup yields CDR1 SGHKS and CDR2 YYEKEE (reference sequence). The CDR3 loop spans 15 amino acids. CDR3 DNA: TGTGCCAGCAGCCAATTGACAGTGACTAATTCACCCCTCCACTTT. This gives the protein CASSQLTVTNSPLHF.

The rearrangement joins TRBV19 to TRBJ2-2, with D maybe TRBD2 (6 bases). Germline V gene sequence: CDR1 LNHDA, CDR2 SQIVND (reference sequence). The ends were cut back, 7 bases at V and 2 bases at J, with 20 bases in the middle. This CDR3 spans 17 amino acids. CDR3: CASTQSGGWTNTGELFF. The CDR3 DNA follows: TGTGCCAGTACCCAAAGTGGGGGGTGGACCAACACCGGGGAGCTGTTTTTT.

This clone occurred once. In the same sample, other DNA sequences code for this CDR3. CDR3 sequence (DNA): TGTGCCACCAGTGACCCGGGACAGGGTGGTGAAAAACTGTTTTTT. It encodes CATSDPGQGGEKLFF. The chain couples TRBV24-1 to TRBJ1-4, with 9 bases aligning to TRBD1. This CDR3 contains 15 residues. Germline lookup yields CDR1 KGHDR and CDR2 SFDVKD. V was pared by 4 bases and J by 7 bases, with 6 bases of the junction left unmatched.

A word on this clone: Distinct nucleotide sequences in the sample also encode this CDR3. CDR3 nucleotide sequence: TGCGCCAGCAGCCAGGACAGGGGGCGGATCTATGGCTACACCTTC. Encoded protein: CASSQDRGRIYGYTF. V gene TRBV5-1 combines with J gene TRBJ1-2; 11 bases fit TRBD1. CDR3 length: 15 residues. V lost 4 bases to trimming and J lost 4 bases; unmatched junction nucleotides: 6. From germline, CDR1 is SGHRS and CDR2 YFSETQ.

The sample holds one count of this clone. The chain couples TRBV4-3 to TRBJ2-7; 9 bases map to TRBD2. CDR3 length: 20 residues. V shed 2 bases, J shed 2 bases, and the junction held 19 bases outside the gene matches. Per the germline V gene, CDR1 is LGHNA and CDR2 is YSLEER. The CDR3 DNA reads TGCGCCAGCAGCCAAAGCGAGCCCGGCGTAGCGGGGGTCTCTGCCTACGAGCAGTACTTC. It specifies CASSQSEPGVAGVSAYEQYF.

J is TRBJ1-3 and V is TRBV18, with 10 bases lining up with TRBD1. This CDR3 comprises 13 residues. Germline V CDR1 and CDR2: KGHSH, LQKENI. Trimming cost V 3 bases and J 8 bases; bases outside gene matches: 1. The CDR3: CASSPGQGHTIYF. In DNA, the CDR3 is TGTGCCAGCTCACCGGGACAGGGGCACACCATATATTTT. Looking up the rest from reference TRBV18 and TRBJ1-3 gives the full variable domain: NAGVMQNPRHLVRRRGQEARLRCSPMKGHSHVYWYRQLPEEGLKFMVYLQKENIIDESGMPKERFSAEFPKEGPSILRIQQVVRGDSAAYFCASSPGQGHTIYFGEGSWLTVV.

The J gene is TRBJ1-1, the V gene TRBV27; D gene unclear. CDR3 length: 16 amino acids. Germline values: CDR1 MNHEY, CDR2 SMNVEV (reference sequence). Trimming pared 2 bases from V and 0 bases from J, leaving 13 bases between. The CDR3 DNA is TGTGCCAGCAGTTTAGTGGGCAGTTTCATGAACACTGAAGCTTTCTTT. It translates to CASSLVGSFMNTEAFF.

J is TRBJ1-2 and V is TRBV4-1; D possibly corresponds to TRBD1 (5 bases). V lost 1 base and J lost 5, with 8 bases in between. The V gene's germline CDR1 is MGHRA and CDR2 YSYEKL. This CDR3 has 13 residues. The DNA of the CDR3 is TGCGCCAGCAGCCAAGCTGGGGCATATGGCTACACCTTC. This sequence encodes CASSQAGAYGYTF.

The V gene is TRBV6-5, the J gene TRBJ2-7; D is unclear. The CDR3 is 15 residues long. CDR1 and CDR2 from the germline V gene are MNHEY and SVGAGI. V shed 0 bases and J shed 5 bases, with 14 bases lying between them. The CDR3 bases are TGTGCCAGCAGTTACTCCTCCGGGTCCGTCCACGAGCAGTACTTC. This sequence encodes CASSYSSGSVHEQYF.

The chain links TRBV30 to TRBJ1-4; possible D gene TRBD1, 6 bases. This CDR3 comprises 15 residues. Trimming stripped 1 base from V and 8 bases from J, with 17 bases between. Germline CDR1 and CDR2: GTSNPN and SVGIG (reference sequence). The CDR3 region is CAWSAGQGGTEKLFF. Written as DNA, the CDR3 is TGTGCCTGGAGTGCAGGCCAAGGGGGTACGGAAAAACTGTTTTTT.

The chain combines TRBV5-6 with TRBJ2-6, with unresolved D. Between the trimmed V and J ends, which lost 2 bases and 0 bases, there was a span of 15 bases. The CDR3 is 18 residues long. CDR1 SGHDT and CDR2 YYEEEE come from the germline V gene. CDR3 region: CASSFSAGFGSGANVLTF. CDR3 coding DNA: TGTGCCAGCAGCTTTTCAGCAGGTTTTGGCTCTGGGGCCAACGTCCTGACTTTC.

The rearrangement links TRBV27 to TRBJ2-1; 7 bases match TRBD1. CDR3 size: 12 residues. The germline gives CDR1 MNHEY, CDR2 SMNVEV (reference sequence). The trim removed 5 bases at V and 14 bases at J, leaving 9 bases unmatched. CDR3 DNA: TGTGCCAGCAGTACCGTAGGGGGCAGGGAGTTCTTC. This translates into CASSTVGGREFF.